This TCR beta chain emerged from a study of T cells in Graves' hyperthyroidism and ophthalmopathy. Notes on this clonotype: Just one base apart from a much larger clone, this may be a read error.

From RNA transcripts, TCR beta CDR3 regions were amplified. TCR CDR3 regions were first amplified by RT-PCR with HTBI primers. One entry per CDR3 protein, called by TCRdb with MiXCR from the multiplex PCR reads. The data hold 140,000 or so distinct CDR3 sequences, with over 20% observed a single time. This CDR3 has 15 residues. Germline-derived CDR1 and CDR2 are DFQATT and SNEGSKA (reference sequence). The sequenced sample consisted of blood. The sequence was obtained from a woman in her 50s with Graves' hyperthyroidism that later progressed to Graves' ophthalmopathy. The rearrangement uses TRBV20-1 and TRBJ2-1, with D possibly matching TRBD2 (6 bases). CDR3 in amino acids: CSARDGRFSYNERFF. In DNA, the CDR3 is TGCAGTGCTAGAGATGGGAGGTTCTCCTACAATGAGCGGTTCTTC.